This T cell receptor (beta chain) was identified during a study of blood T cell repertoires in COVID-19. Study summary: Some COVID-19 samples were acute and others convalescent; all came from the United States, Italy and Spain. The analysed material was cDNA or gDNA that came from T cells, B-cell-depleted T cells, or PBMCs.

On this clone: Other DNA sequences in the same sample also yield this CDR3.

Study processing details: Amplification with reference gene primers provided the estimates of nucleated cell counts. TCRdb keeps only in-frame clones here, not all; method: immunoSEQ multiplex PCR. V and J calls and clone size are copied from that table; D and trimming were computed from the DNA. Of some 97,000 clones in the sample, less than 95% were seen once. Sequenced input: peripheral blood. The sequence came from a man aged 45-65 years with acute or convalescent COVID-19.

In nucleotides, the CDR3 is TGTGCCAGCAGCTTAGGAGTTGGCGGGGGTTCCTATGGCTACACCTTC. Protein: CASSLGVGGGSYGYTF. The chain combines TRBV7-2 with TRBJ1-2; possible D gene TRBD1, 5 bases. V gave up 1 base and J gave up 4 bases, with 16 bases separating them. Germline V gives CDR1 SGHTA, CDR2 FQGNSA. The CDR3 sequence is 16 residues long.